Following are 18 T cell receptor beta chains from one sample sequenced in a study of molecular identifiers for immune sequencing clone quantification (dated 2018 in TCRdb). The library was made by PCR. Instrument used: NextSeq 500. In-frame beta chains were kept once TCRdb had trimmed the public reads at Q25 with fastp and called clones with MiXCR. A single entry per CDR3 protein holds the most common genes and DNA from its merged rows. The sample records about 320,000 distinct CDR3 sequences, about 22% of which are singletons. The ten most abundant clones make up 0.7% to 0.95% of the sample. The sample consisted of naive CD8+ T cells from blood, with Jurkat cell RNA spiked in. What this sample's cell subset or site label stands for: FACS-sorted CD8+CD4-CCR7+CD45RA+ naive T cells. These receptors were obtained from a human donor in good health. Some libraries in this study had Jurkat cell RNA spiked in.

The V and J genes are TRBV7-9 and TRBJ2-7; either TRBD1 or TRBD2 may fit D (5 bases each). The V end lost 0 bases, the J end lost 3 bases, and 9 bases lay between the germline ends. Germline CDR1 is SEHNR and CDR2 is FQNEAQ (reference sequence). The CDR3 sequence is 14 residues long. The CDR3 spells CASSLAGTYYEQYF. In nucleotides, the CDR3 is TGTGCCAGCAGCTTAGCGGGGACGTACTACGAGCAGTACTTC. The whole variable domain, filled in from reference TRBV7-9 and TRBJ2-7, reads DTGVSQNPRHKITKRGQNVTFRCDPISEHNRLYWYRQTLGQGPEFLTYFQNEAQLEKSRLLSDRFSAERPKGSFSTLEIQRTEQGDSAMYLCASSLAGTYYEQYFGPGTRLTVT.

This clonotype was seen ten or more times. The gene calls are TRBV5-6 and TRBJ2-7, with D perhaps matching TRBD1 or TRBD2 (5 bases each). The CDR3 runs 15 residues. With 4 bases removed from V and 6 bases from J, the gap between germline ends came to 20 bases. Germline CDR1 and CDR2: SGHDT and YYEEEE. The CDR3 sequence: CASSPRDGPVLEQYF. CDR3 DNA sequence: TGTGCCAGCAGCCCCCGGGACGGCCCGGTCCTCGAGCAGTACTTC.

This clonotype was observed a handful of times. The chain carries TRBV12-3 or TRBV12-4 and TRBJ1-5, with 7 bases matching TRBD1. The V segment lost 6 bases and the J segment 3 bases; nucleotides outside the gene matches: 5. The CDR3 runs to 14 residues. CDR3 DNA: TGTGCCAGCAGCCCGGGACAGACCAATCAGCCCCAGCATTTT. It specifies CASSPGQTNQPQHF.

CDR3 in amino acids: CASSLLQAPYEQYF. Written as DNA, the CDR3 is TGTGCCAGCAGCTTACTTCAGGCACCCTACGAGCAGTACTTC. The gene calls are TRBV7-6 and TRBJ2-7; D remains ambiguous. V lost 2 bases, J lost 2 bases, and 10 bases lay in between. Germline V CDR1 and CDR2: SGHVS, FNYEAQ. This CDR3 spans 14 amino acids.

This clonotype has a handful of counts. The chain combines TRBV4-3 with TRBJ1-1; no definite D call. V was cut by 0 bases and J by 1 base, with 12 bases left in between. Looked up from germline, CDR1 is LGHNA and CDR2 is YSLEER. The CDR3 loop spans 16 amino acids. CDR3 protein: CASSQEFFGENTEAFF. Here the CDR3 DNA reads TGCGCCAGCAGCCAAGAGTTCTTTGGGGAGAACACTGAAGCTTTCTTT.

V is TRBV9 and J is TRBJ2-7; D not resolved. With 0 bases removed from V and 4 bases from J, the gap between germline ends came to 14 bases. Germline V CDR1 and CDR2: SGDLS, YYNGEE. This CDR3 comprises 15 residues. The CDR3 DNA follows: TGTGCCAGCAGCGTAGGAACAGTCGAAAGGTACGAGCAGTACTTC. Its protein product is CASSVGTVERYEQYF.

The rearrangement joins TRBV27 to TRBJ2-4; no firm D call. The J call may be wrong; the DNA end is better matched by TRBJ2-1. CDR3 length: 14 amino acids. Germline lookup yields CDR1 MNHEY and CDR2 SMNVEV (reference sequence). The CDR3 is CASRVVCSYNEQFF. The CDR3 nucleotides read TGTGCCAGTCGGGTAGTGTGCTCCTACAATGAGCAGTTCTTC.

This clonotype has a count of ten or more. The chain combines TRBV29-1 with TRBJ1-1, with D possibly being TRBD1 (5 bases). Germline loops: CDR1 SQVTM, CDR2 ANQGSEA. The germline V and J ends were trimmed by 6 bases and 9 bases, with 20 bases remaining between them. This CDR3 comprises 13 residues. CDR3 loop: CSVDPSGDLKAFF. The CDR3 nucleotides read TGCAGCGTGGACCCTTCGGGGGACCTAAAAGCTTTCTTT.

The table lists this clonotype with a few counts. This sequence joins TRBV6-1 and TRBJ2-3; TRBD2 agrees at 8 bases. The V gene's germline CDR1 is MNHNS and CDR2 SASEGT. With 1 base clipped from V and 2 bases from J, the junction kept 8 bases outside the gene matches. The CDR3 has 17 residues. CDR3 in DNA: TGTGCCAGCAGTGAAGTAACAGCGGGGGACTACACAGATACGCAGTATTTT. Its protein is CASSEVTAGDYTDTQYF.

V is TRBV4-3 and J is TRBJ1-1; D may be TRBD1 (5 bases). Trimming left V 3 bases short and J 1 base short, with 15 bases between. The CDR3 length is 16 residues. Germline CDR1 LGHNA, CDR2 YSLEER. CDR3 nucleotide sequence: TGCGCCAGCAGCCAGAACTACCGGGACGGGAACACTGAAGCTTTCTTT. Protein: CASSQNYRDGNTEAFF.

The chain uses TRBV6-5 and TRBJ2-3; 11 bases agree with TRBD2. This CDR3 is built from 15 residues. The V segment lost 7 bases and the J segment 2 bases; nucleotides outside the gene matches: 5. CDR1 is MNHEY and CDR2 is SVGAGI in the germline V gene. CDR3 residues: CASISGLAATDTQYF. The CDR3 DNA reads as TGTGCCAGCATCTCGGGACTAGCGGCCACAGATACGCAGTATTTT.

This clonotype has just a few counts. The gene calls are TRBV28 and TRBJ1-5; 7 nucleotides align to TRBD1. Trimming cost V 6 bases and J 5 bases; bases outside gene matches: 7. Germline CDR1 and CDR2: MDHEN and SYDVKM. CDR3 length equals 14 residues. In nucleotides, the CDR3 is TGTGCCAGCAGAGGAGGGGGCGAATATCAGCCCCAGCATTTT. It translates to CASRGGGEYQPQHF. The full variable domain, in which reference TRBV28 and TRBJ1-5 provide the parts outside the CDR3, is DVKVTQSSRYLVKRTGEKVFLECVQDMDHENMFWYRQDPGLGLRLIYFSYDVKMKEKGDIPEGYSVSREKKERFSLILESASTNQTSMYLCASRGGGEYQPQHFGDGTRLSIL.

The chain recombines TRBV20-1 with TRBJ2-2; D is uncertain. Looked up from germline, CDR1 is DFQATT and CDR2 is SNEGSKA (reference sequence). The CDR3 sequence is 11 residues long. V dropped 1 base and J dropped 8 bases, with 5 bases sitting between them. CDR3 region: CSARVGGELFF. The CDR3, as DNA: TGCAGTGCTAGAGTAGGAGGGGAGCTGTTTTTT.

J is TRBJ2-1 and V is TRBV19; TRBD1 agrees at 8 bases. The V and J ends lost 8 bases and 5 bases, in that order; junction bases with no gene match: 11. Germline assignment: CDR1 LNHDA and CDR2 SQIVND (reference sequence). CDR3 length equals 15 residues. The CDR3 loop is CASAPVGQGNNEQFF. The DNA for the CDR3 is TGTGCCAGTGCGCCGGTAGGACAGGGAAACAATGAGCAGTTCTTC.

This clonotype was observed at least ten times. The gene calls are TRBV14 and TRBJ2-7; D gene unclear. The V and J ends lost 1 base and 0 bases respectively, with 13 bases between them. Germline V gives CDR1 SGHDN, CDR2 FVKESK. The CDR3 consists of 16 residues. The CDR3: CASSQGPGLSSYEQYF. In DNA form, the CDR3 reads TGTGCCAGCAGCCAAGGACCGGGCCTTAGCTCCTACGAGCAGTACTTC.

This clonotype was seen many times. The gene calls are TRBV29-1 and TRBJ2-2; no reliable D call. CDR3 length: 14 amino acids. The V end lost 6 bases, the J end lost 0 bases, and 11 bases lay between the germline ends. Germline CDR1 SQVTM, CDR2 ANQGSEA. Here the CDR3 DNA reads TGCAGCGTCCTGACGGAGACGAACACCGGGGAGCTGTTTTTT. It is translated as CSVLTETNTGELFF.

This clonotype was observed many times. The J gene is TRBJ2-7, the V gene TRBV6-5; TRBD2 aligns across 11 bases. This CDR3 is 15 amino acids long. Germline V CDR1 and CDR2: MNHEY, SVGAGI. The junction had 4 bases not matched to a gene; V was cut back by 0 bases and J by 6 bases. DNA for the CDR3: TGTGCCAGCAGTTACTCAACTAGCGGGAGTCCCGAGCAGTACTTC. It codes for CASSYSTSGSPEQYF.

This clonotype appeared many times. The CDR3 sequence: CASSLRQGDQPQHF. CDR3 nucleotides: TGTGCCAGCAGCTTGCGTCAGGGTGATCAGCCCCAGCATTTT. V usage is TRBV5-6 and J usage is TRBJ1-5; the D gene is possibly TRBD1 (5 bases). The CDR3 consists of 14 residues. The V gene's germline CDR1 is SGHDT and CDR2 YYEEEE. Between the trimmed V and J ends, which lost 1 base and 5 bases, there was a span of 10 bases.